This TCR beta chain originates from a study of glioma-infiltrating T cells after dendritic cell vaccination. As for the study in general: Patients had newly diagnosed or recurrent glioblastoma and received dendritic cell vaccines.

Time point indicated: after dendritic cell vaccination, including at tumor progression/relapse. Dendritic cells derived from monocytes and pulsed with autologous tumor lysate formed the vaccine. TCRdb keeps only in-frame clones here, not all; method: immunoSEQ multiplex PCR. Seen here are 2,100 or so clones, roughly 72% observed once, and the top ten hold around 10%. Trimming removed 4 bases at V and 8 bases at J, with 14 bases between. This CDR3 has 13 amino acids. Germline V gene data show CDR1 as LGHNA and CDR2 as YNFKEQ. The sample was tumor tissue, taken after dendritic cell vaccination. The chain combines TRBV4-2 with TRBJ1-2; possibly TRBD1 for D (5 bases). This receptor was identified in a human donor with glioblastoma. The CDR3 spells CASSRGTEGGYTF. The CDR3 DNA is TGTGCCAGCAGCCGCGGGACGGAGGGGGGCTACACCTTC.